Below are 20 T cell receptor beta chains sequenced from a single sample in a study of cytomegalovirus exposure and HLA in healthy donors. The PCR was carried out with 60 Vbeta primers and 13 Jbeta primers. Data came from immunoSEQ multiplex PCR; TCRdb stores just in-frame clones and leaves some out. This table holds roughly 150,000 clones, under 90% found once. The sample taken for sequencing was PBMCs. These receptors all stem from a boy younger than 10 in good health and CMV-seronegative.

The V and J genes are TRBV19 and TRBJ2-1, with 11 bases lining up with TRBD2. V trimming: 7 bases; J trimming: 9 bases; junction bases outside the gene matches: 5. From germline, CDR1 is LNHDA and CDR2 SQIVND (reference sequence). CDR3 length: 13 amino acids. The CDR3 here is CASNGLAGSEQFF. The CDR3 coding sequence is TGTGCCAGTAATGGACTAGCGGGCAGTGAGCAGTTCTTC.

This chain connects TRBV11-3 to TRBJ2-7; TRBD2 matches 9 bases. Germline V gene lookup returns CDR1 SGHNT and CDR2 YENEEA. The CDR3 length is 15 residues. Trimming removed 0 bases from V and 6 bases from J; junction bases left unmatched: 6. The CDR3 spells CASSLDLAGVSEQYF. The CDR3, as DNA: TGTGCCAGCAGCTTAGATTTAGCGGGAGTTTCCGAGCAGTACTTC.

This chain links TRBV5-6 with TRBJ2-1; TRBD2 matches at 8 bases. The V and J ends lost 0 bases and 8 bases, in that order; junction bases with no gene match: 7. Germline CDR1 SGHDT, CDR2 YYEEEE. The CDR3 loop spans 15 amino acids. CDR3 coding DNA: TGTGCCAGCAGCTTGGTTGCGGGAGGCCACGATGAGCAGTTCTTC. It yields the protein CASSLVAGGHDEQFF.

This chain links TRBV7-9 with TRBJ2-3; unclear D gene. Looked up from germline, CDR1 is SEHNR and CDR2 is FQNEAQ (reference sequence). The CDR3 spans 15 residues. V shed 4 bases and J shed 2 bases, with 13 bases lying between them. The CDR3 is CASSSTPPTTDTQYF. As DNA, the CDR3 is TGTGCCAGCAGCTCCACCCCTCCTACCACAGATACGCAGTATTTT.

V and J are TRBV2 and TRBJ1-1, with a weak D call TRBD1 (5 bases). V was pared by 5 bases and J by 6 bases, with 13 bases between. The CDR3 runs 13 residues. CDR1 is SNHLY and CDR2 is FYNNEI in the germline V gene. For the CDR3, the DNA is TGTGCCAGCAGTCGGGGGGTAGGCGCTGAAGCTTTCTTT. It codes for CASSRGVGAEAFF.

V and J are TRBV27 and TRBJ1-1, with no clear D. The CDR3 consists of 14 residues. The V and J ends lost 3 bases and 5 bases respectively, with 13 bases between them. The V gene's germline CDR1 is MNHEY and CDR2 SMNVEV (reference sequence). CDR3 region: CASSFRGALTEAFF. The CDR3 DNA is TGTGCCAGCAGTTTTAGAGGCGCCCTGACTGAAGCTTTCTTT.

This clone was found a few times. V is TRBV10-3 and J is TRBJ2-1, with 10 nucleotides matching TRBD1. The CDR3 sequence is 15 residues long. The V segment lost 6 bases and the J segment 0 bases; nucleotides outside the gene matches: 2. Germline lookup yields CDR1 ENHRY and CDR2 SYGVKD. CDR3 sequence (DNA): TGTGCCATCAGGGGACAGGGGAGCTCCTACAATGAGCAGTTCTTC. It is translated as CAIRGQGSSYNEQFF.

CDR3: CASSLASGGAGDTQYF. The CDR3 DNA is TGTGCCAGCAGCTTAGCTAGCGGGGGGGCTGGAGATACGCAGTATTTT. The chain joins TRBV11-2 to TRBJ2-3, with 12 bases identical to TRBD2. Germline loops: CDR1 SGHAT, CDR2 FQNNGV. This CDR3 has 16 residues. V lost 1 base and J lost 5; bases outside the gene matches: 4.

The chain links TRBV11-2 to TRBJ1-2, with D maybe TRBD1 (6 bases). This CDR3 is 14 amino acids long. Germline V gene lookup returns CDR1 SGHAT and CDR2 FQNNGV. The V end lost 5 bases, the J end lost 4 bases, and 14 bases lay between the germline ends. The CDR3 DNA follows: TGTGCCAGCAGCCTATACGAGGACAGCTATGGCTACACCTTC. Its translation is CASSLYEDSYGYTF.

This clone came up a few times. The chain is built from TRBV15 and TRBJ2-7; D is unresolved. V was shortened by 0 bases and J by 3 bases, with 6 bases between the two germline ends. Germline V gene data show CDR1 as LNHNV and CDR2 as YYDKDF (reference sequence). This CDR3 is built from 13 residues. The CDR3 here is CATSRERNYEQYF. As DNA, the CDR3 is TGTGCCACCAGCAGAGAGCGGAACTACGAGCAGTACTTC.

The chain carries TRBV5-4 and TRBJ2-2; D might be TRBD1 (6 bases). With 4 bases removed from V and 6 bases from J, the gap between germline ends came to 10 bases. The CDR3 is made up of 13 amino acids. Germline V CDR1 and CDR2: SGHNT, YYREEE (reference sequence). In DNA, the CDR3 is TGTGCCAGCAGCCAAAGGACAGCCGGGGAGCTGTTTTTT. Translation: CASSQRTAGELFF.

The chain has TRBV19 and TRBJ2-1, with TRBD2 matching over 14 bases. The V and J ends lost 6 bases and 4 bases, in that order; junction bases with no gene match: 5. There are 16 residues in the CDR3. The germline gives CDR1 LNHDA, CDR2 SQIVND (reference sequence). DNA for the CDR3: TGTGCCAGTAGCATCCGGACTAGCGGGGGGTACAATGAGCAGTTCTTC. This sequence encodes CASSIRTSGGYNEQFF.

CDR3 in amino acids: CASRAAVVHEQFF. DNA of the CDR3: TGCGCCAGCAGGGCGGCGGTTGTCCATGAGCAGTTCTTC. V gene TRBV10-2 combines with J gene TRBJ2-1; no firm D call. Germline CDR1 is WSHSY and CDR2 is SAAADI. CDR3 length: 13 amino acids. Trimming left V 6 bases short and J 8 bases short, with 14 bases between.

The CDR3 DNA is TGTGCCAGCAGTAAAGAGCGAGCTATTTACAATGAGCAGTTCTTC. Translating gives CASSKERAIYNEQFF. The chain combines TRBV7-8 with TRBJ2-1; no clear D. Germline CDR1 is SGHVS and CDR2 is FQNEAQ. Trimming stripped 6 bases from V and 4 bases from J, with 16 bases between. The CDR3 spans 15 residues.

The V gene is TRBV9, the J gene TRBJ2-1, with 10 bases fitting TRBD2. The germline CDR1 and CDR2 sequences are SGDLS and YYNGEE. The trim removed 1 base at V and 5 bases at J, leaving 6 bases unmatched. The CDR3 covers 16 residues. The DNA of the CDR3 is TGTGCCAGCAGCGTACACCCTAGCGGGAGTAACAATGAGCAGTTCTTC. This codes for CASSVHPSGSNNEQFF. The full variable domain, with the rest looked up from reference TRBV9 and TRBJ2-1, is DSGVTQTPKHLITATGQRVTLRCSPRSGDLSVYWYQQSLDQGLQFLIQYYNGEERAKGNILERFSAQQFPDLHSELNLSSLELGDSALYFCASSVHPSGSNNEQFFGPGTRLTVL.

This chain links TRBV5-1 with TRBJ1-2; D is undetermined. The CDR3 consists of 13 residues. The V and J ends lost 0 bases and 4 bases respectively, with 7 bases between them. Germline V gene data show CDR1 as SGHRS and CDR2 as YFSETQ. CDR3 loop: CASSLERTYGYTF. In nucleotides, the CDR3 is TGCGCCAGCAGCTTGGAGCGGACCTATGGCTACACCTTC.

V usage is TRBV21-1 and J usage is TRBJ1-2. TRBV21-1 is designated a pseudogene. The CDR3 has 16 residues. CDR3 DNA: TGTGCCAGCAGCAAAAATTTGAGGCCCCCTAACTATGGCTACACCTTC. This encodes CASSKNLRPPNYGYTF.

The chain employs TRBV6-6 and TRBJ2-1, with D maybe TRBD2 (5 bases). Trimming removed 6 bases at V and 4 bases at J, with 16 bases between. The germline V gene encodes CDR1 MNHNY and CDR2 SVGAGI (reference sequence). This CDR3 region has 15 residues. The DNA for the CDR3 is TGTGCCAGCAGGCAAGAGGGTTCAAATTACAATGAGCAGTTCTTC. It codes for CASRQEGSNYNEQFF.

J is TRBJ1-4 and V is TRBV27; D is uncertain. V lost 5 bases to trimming and J lost 1 base, with 11 bases between them. Germline assignment: CDR1 MNHEY and CDR2 SMNVEV (reference sequence). This CDR3 comprises 15 residues. The DNA of the CDR3 is TGTGCCAGCAGTCCCGACGGAGTAACTAATGAAAAACTGTTTTTT. Amino acids: CASSPDGVTNEKLFF.

The V gene is TRBV6-5, the J gene TRBJ1-2; 7 nucleotides align to TRBD1. With V trimmed by 2 bases and J by 5 bases, 11 bases remained unmatched. This CDR3 region has 16 residues. Germline assignment: CDR1 MNHEY and CDR2 SVGAGI. As DNA, the CDR3 is TGTGCCAGCAGTTACCTTACGACAGGGCTACGGTATGGCTACACCTTC. It encodes CASSYLTTGLRYGYTF.